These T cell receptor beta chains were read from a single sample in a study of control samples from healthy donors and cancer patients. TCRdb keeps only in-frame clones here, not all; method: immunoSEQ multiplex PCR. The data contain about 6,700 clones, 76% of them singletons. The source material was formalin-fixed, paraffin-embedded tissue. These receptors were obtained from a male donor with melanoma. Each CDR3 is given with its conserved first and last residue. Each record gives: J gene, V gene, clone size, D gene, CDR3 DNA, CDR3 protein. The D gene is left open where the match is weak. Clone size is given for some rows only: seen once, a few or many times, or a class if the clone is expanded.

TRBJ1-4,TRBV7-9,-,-,TGTGCCAGCAGCTTAGTATTGGACTTTGGCAGGCTAAATGAAAAACTGTTTTTT,CASSLVLDFGRLNEKLFF
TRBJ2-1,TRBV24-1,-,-,TGTGCCACCAGTGAAGGGCGGAGATACAATGAGCAGTTCTTC,CATSEGRRYNEQFF
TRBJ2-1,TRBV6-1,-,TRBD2,TGTGCCAGCAGTGAGTGGACTAGCGGGGGGAATGAGCAGTTCTTC,CASSEWTSGGNEQFF
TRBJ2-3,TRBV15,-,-,TGTGCCACCAGCAGGGGGGCGTTTACCGATACGCAGTATTTT,CATSRGAFTDTQYF
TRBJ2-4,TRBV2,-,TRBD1,TGTGCCAGCAGTGATAAGGGGGCCGGCAAAAACATTCAGTACTTC,CASSDKGAGKNIQYF
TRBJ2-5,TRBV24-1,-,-,TGTGCCACCAGTGATTTTGGAATTGGCGGTAAAGAGACCCAGTACTTC,CATSDFGIGGKETQYF
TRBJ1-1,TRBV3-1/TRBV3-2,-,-,TGTGCCAGCAACGACCGATCCGGGGGGAACACTGAAGCTTTCTTT,CASNDRSGGNTEAFF
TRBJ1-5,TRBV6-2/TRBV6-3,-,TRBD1,TGTGCCAGCAGTTACGCCGGACAGGGGGCAGAACAGCCCCAGCATTTT,CASSYAGQGAEQPQHF
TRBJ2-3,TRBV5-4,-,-,TGTGCCAGCAGCTGGTACAGGGTTGGAGATACGCAGTATTTT,CASSWYRVGDTQYF
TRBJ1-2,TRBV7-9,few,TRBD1,TGTGCCAGCAGCTTAGCCTACTCGGACAGGGAAAATGGCTACACCTTC,CASSLAYSDRENGYTF
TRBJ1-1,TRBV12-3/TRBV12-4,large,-,TGTGCCAGCAGTGAGAGTGGGGTCGAAGCTTTCTTT,CASSESGVEAFF
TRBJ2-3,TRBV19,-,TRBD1,TGTGCCAGTAGTCGAGGACAGGCAGATACGCAGTATTTT,CASSRGQADTQYF
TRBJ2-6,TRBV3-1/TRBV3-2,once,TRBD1,TGTGCCAGCAGCCAACCCCCGGCGACGGACAGGCCTGGGGCCAACGTCCTGACTTTC,CASSQPPATDRPGANVLTF
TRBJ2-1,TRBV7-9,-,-,TGTGCCAGCAGCGTATCAACAGTAGGAGGCTTCTTC,CASSVSTVGGFF
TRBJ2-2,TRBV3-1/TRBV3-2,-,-,TGTGCCAGCAGTCGGGACCTAATCGGGGAGCTGTTTTTT,CASSRDLIGELFF
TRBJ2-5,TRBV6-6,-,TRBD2,TGTGCCAGCACCGGTACTAGCGGGGCTCAAGAGACCCAGTACTTC,CASTGTSGAQETQYF
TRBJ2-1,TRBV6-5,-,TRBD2,TGTGCCAGCAGCCCCCTAGCGGATCCTTACAATGAGCAGTTCTTC,CASSPLADPYNEQFF
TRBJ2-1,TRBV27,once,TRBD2,TGTGCCAGCAGTGATTTAGCGGGGGGGCCCGTTGAGCAGTTCTTC,CASSDLAGGPVEQFF
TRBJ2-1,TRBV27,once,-,TGTGCCAGCAGCCCTGGGACGGGCAACAATGAGCAGTTCTTC,CASSPGTGNNEQFF
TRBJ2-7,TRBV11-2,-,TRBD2,TGTGCCAGCAACCGGGAGGGGCTCGACTCCTACGAGCAGTACTTC,CASNREGLDSYEQYF
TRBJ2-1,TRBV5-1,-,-,TGCGCCAGCAGCTCGGGGGACAACGCCTACAATGAGCAGTTCTTC,CASSSGDNAYNEQFF
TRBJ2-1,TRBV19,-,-,TGTGCCAGTAGTCTCGGTTCTAGCAATAACAATGAGCAGTTCTTC,CASSLGSSNNNEQFF
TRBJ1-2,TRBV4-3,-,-,TGCGCCAGCAGCCAAGGAGACAGTAACTATGGCTACACCTTC,CASSQGDSNYGYTF
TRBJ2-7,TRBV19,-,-,TGTGCCAGTAGTATCGCTACAGGGAACAACGAGCAGTACTTC,CASSIATGNNEQYF
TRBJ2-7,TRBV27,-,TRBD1,TGTGCCAGCAGTTCGGAGACAGGGGCAATATACGAGCAGTACTTC,CASSSETGAIYEQYF
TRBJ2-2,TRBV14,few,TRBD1,TGTGCCAGCAGCCCCCGGGACAGGAACACCGGGGAGCTGTTTTTT,CASSPRDRNTGELFF
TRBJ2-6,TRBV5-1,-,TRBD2,TGCGCCAGCAGCTTGTGGTCTAGCGGGACCGGGGCCAACGTCCTGACTTTC,CASSLWSSGTGANVLTF
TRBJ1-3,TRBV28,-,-,TGTGCCAGCAGCCCGGGGGCGCGAGGAAACACCATATATTTT,CASSPGARGNTIYF
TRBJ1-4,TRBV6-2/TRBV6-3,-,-,TGTGCCAGCAGTTATCTCATAGGGGGGGCGGATGAAAAACTGTTTTTT,CASSYLIGGADEKLFF
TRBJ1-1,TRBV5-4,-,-,TGTGCCAGCAGCTTGGACCAAGGATTCACTGAAGCTTTCTTT,CASSLDQGFTEAFF
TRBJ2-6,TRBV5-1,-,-,TGCGCCAGCAGCCCCGGGACAACTGGGGCCAACGTCCTGACTTTC,CASSPGTTGANVLTF
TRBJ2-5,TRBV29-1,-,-,TGCAGCGCCGGACTTGCCCTTGAGACCCAGTACTTC,CSAGLALETQYF
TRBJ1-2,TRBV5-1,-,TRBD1,TGCGCCAGCAGTCGGGACAGAAACTATGGCTACATCTTC,CASSRDRNYGYIF
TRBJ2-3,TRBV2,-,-,TGTGCCAGCAGTTCGGGGGGCAGGACAGATACGCAGTATTTT,CASSSGGRTDTQYF
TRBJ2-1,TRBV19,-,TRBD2,TGTGCCAGTAGTATATGGGCGGGGGGGGACAATGAGCAGTTCTTC,CASSIWAGGDNEQFF
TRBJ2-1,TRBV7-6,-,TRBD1,TGTGCCAGCAGCAATCGACAGGGGGCAGGGGGCAATGAGCAGTTCTTC,CASSNRQGAGGNEQFF
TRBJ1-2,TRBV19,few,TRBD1,TGTGCCAGTACCCCGACAGGAGGGGGCGGCTACACCTTC,CASTPTGGGGYTF
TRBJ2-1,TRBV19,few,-,TGTGCCAGTAGTATAGGTCAGGTAAACGAGCAGTTCTTC,CASSIGQVNEQFF
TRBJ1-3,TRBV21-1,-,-,TGTGCCAGCAGCCCGGACAGTCCTACTGGAAACACCATATATTTT,CASSPDSPTGNTIYF
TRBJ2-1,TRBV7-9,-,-,TGTGCCAGCAGCCCCTCAGCGGGCGGGGCGCATGAGCAGTTCTTC,CASSPSAGGAHEQFF
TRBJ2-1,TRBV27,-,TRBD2,TGTGCCAGCAGTCCGACTAGCGGGGGGAGAAATGAGCAGTTCTTC,CASSPTSGGRNEQFF
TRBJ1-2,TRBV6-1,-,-,TGTGCCAGCAGTGAATCGGTTCTTAACTATGGCTACACCTTC,CASSESVLNYGYTF
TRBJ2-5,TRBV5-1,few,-,TGCGCCAGCAGCGGGGGGGCCCGTGAGACCCAGTACTTC,CASSGGARETQYF
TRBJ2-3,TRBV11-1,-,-,TGTGCCAGCAGCTTGACAGGAGACACAGATACGCAGTATTTT,CASSLTGDTDTQYF
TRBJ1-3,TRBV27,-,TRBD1,TGTGCCAGCAGTTTTTCGGGGGACAGCTACATTGGAAACACCATATATTTT,CASSFSGDSYIGNTIYF